This T cell receptor beta chain was retrieved from a study of cytomegalovirus exposure and HLA in healthy donors. Study details: For the approximately 410 genotyped donors, over 80% fell within the Caucasian-associated ancestry cluster. Study-level results: It was reportedly the case that the classifier diagnosed cytomegalovirus status with high specificity and sensitivity.

The CDR3 contains 16 residues. The germline gives CDR1 SNHLY, CDR2 FYNNEI. V dropped 2 bases and J dropped 4 bases, with 17 bases sitting between them. Notes on this clone: Antigen: not known.

PCR primers comprised 60 Vbeta and 13 Jbeta primers. The repertoire was sequenced with immunoSEQ multiplex PCR; TCRdb's copy has only in-frame clones and lacks some. The table lists roughly 150,000 clones, 80% to 85% of them singletons. The origin of this receptor is a man aged 30 to 39 in good health and CMV-seronegative. Material for sequencing was PBMCs. The rearrangement links TRBV2 to TRBJ1-2; perhaps TRBD1 as D (5 bases). The CDR3 reads CASSEIGRDSSYGYTF. For the CDR3, the DNA is TGTGCCAGCAGTGAAATCGGCAGGGATTCAAGCTATGGCTACACCTTC.